Listed here are 12 T cell receptor beta chains from one sample, sequenced in a study of blood T cell repertoires in COVID-19. The method was immunoSEQ multiplex PCR; TCRdb's version includes in-frame clones alone and lacks a portion of them. Of about 150,000 clones listed, 85% to 90% are singletons. The sequencing input was peripheral blood. These receptor sequences come from a woman aged 35 to 49 with acute or convalescent COVID-19.

This clone appeared a single time. The chain recombines TRBV19 with TRBJ2-3, with 7 bases lining up with TRBD2. This CDR3 has 17 amino acids. J lost 0 bases, V lost 3 bases, and 9 bases had no gene match. Germline lookup yields CDR1 LNHDA and CDR2 SQIVND (reference sequence). CDR3 nucleotides: TGTGCCAGTAGTATTTGGGCGGGGGATCTTAGCACAGATACGCAGTATTTT. It is translated as CASSIWAGDLSTDTQYF.

In nucleotides, the CDR3 is TGCGCCACAGGGCAGGGAAGGGACACAGATACGCAGTATTTT. This codes for CATGQGRDTDTQYF. J is TRBJ2-3 and V is TRBV4-1; a weak D match, TRBD1 (5 bases). Germline CDR1 is MGHRA and CDR2 is YSYEKL. CDR3 length: 14 amino acids. Trimming removed 10 bases at V and 2 bases at J, with 16 bases between.

V and J are TRBV11-2 and TRBJ1-3; D is perhaps TRBD1 (5 bases). This CDR3 region has 18 residues. The V and J ends lost 3 bases and 0 bases respectively, with 18 bases between them. Germline assignment: CDR1 SGHAT and CDR2 FQNNGV. The CDR3 loop reads CASSFSSGLLGSGNTIYF. The DNA for the CDR3 is TGTGCCAGCAGCTTTTCCTCGGGACTCCTCGGCTCTGGAAACACCATATATTTT.

The gene calls are TRBV12-3 or TRBV12-4 and TRBJ2-7; the match to TRBD1 covers 7 bases. Trimming at V came to 7 bases and at J to 2 bases, leaving 5 bases not matched to a gene. This CDR3 spans 13 amino acids. The CDR3 DNA follows: TGTGCCAGCACCCTTGGGACAGCCTACGAGCAGTACTTC. This codes for CASTLGTAYEQYF.

This chain uses TRBV18 with TRBJ1-6, with 7 bases aligning to TRBD1. The CDR3 spans 16 residues. From germline, CDR1 is KGHSH and CDR2 LQKENI. The V segment lost 6 bases and the J segment 4 bases; nucleotides outside the gene matches: 9. The CDR3 nucleotides are TGTGCCAGCTCCCCCGGGCAGGGGGTTTATAATTCACCCCTCCACTTT. This encodes CASSPGQGVYNSPLHF. Supplemented by reference TRBV18 and TRBJ1-6, the full variable domain reads NAGVMQNPRHLVRRRGQEARLRCSPMKGHSHVYWYRQLPEEGLKFMVYLQKENIIDESGMPKERFSAEFPKEGPSILRIQQVVRGDSAAYFCASSPGQGVYNSPLHFGNGTRLTVT.

V usage is TRBV29-1 and J usage is TRBJ2-7, with D unclear. The CDR3 totals 11 residues. With 1 base removed from V and 3 bases from J, the gap between germline ends came to 4 bases. CDR1 is SQVTM, CDR2 ANQGSEA, per germline. CDR3 coding DNA: TGCAGCGTTGAAGCTAGCTACGAGCAGTACTTC. Its translation is CSVEASYEQYF.

This clone has only one observation. This chain uses TRBV3-1 (or the pseudogene TRBV3-2) with TRBJ2-4; 8 positions match TRBD1. There are 15 residues in the CDR3. The V gene end was trimmed by 5 bases and the J gene end by 11 bases; junction bases not matched to a gene: 14. CDR1 LGHDT and CDR2 YNNKEL come from the germline V gene (reference sequence). CDR3 DNA: TGTGCCAGCAGCGACGCGAGAACAGGGGGTGCGGTTCAGTACTTC. It codes for CASSDARTGGAVQYF.

The chain links TRBV19 to TRBJ1-1; 8 bases agree with TRBD1. Germline CDR1 and CDR2: LNHDA and SQIVND (reference sequence). The CDR3 runs to 15 residues. The V and J ends lost 7 bases and 2 bases, in that order; junction bases with no gene match: 9. CDR3 in amino acids: CASTDRGGPNTEAFF. DNA for the CDR3: TGTGCCAGTACCGACAGGGGAGGTCCAAACACTGAAGCTTTCTTT.

A few counts support this clone. This chain joins TRBV10-3 and TRBJ1-5; D ambiguous. Trimming pared 5 bases from V and 4 bases from J, leaving 9 bases between. The CDR3 contains 13 residues. CDR1 is ENHRY, CDR2 SYGVKD, per germline. In nucleotides, the CDR3 is TGTGCCATCAGTTACAGTGAGAATCAGCCCCAGCATTTT. Translated: CAISYSENQPQHF.

DNA of the CDR3: TGTGCTAGTGGCCTTCAGGGAGGCTACACTGAAGCTTTCTTT. Its protein product is CASGLQGGYTEAFF. The chain joins TRBV12-5 to TRBJ1-1; perhaps TRBD1 as D (5 bases). The CDR3 is made up of 14 amino acids. In germline, CDR1 is LGHNT, CDR2 FRNRAP. Trimming removed 6 bases from V and 3 bases from J, with 14 bases in between.

In this sample, this clone turned up once. The chain recombines TRBV14 with TRBJ2-7; D is possibly TRBD2 (5 bases). This CDR3 is built from 15 residues. Germline-derived CDR1 and CDR2 are SGHDN and FVKESK. With 4 bases removed from V and 1 base from J, the gap between germline ends came to 14 bases. Here the CDR3 DNA reads TGTGCCAGCAGCCCTCCGGGGTTTTGGTCCTACGAGCAGTACTTC. As protein: CASSPPGFWSYEQYF. Drawing the rest from reference TRBV14 and TRBJ2-7, the complete variable domain is EAGVTQFPSHSVIEKGQTVTLRCDPISGHDNLYWYRRVMGKEIKFLLHFVKESKQDESGMPNNRFLAERTGGTYSTLKVQPAELEDSGVYFCASSPPGFWSYEQYFGPGTRLTVT.

The J gene is TRBJ2-7, the V gene TRBV25-1, with TRBD1 as a possible D gene (5 bases). V was pared by 1 base and J by 1 base, with 11 bases between. Germline V gene lookup returns CDR1 MGHDK and CDR2 SYGVNS. The CDR3 has 15 residues. The CDR3 here is CASSESQVRSYEQYF. The CDR3 nucleotides are TGTGCCAGCAGTGAATCACAGGTACGGTCCTACGAGCAGTACTTC.